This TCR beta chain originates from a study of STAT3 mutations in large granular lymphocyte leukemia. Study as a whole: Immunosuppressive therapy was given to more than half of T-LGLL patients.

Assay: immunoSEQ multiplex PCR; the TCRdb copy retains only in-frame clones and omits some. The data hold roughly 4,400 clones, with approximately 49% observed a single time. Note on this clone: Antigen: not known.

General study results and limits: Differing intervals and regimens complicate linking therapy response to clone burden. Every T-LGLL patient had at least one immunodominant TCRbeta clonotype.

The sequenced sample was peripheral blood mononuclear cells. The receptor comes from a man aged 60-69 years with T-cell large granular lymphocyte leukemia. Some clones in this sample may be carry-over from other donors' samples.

The CDR3 coding sequence is TGCGCCAGCAGCTTTTTGGGTGTTACGGAAGCTTTCTTT. Translation gives CASSFLGVTEAFF. V usage is TRBV5-1 and J usage is TRBJ1-1; D is ambiguous. The CDR3 runs 13 residues. Trimming shortened V by 2 bases and J by 8 bases, and 13 bases separated the two germline ends. The germline CDR1 and CDR2 sequences are SGHRS and YFSETQ.